This T cell receptor beta chain emerged from a study of T cells after yellow fever vaccination. The CDR3 loop spans 19 amino acids. CDR1 is LGHNA, CDR2 YSLEER, per germline. V dropped 4 bases and J dropped 8 bases, with 30 bases sitting between them. TCR cDNA was made by 5'RACE template switching, adding a universal primer site and UMIs. TCRdb used MiXCR to reprocess the 5' RACE reads, holding one entry per CDR3 protein. Of some 550,000 distinct CDR3 sequences in the sample, about 19% were seen once. The source was PBMCs, collected 15 days after the yellow fever booster vaccination. The source of this sequence is a man aged 30 to 45 who received the YFV17D yellow fever vaccine. The chain is built from TRBV4-3 and TRBJ2-1; possibly TRBD2 for D (6 bases). CDR3 nucleotides: TGCGCCAGCAGCCTCGGATTGCTGGAGGGCCAACGGTTTACTTATGAGCAGTTCTTC. Its translation is CASSLGLLEGQRFTYEQFF.